This T cell receptor (beta chain) was retrieved from a study of blood T cell repertoires in COVID-19. Study at large: From the United States, Italy and Spain came samples of acute and convalescent COVID-19. The analysed material was cDNA or gDNA that came from T cells, B-cell-depleted T cells, or PBMCs.

The germline gives CDR1 SGHKS, CDR2 YYEKEE (reference sequence). CDR3 length equals 13 residues. Between the trimmed V and J ends, which lost 0 bases and 6 bases, there was a span of 9 bases. Authors' methods: Amplified reference gene primers provided the basis for estimating nucleated cell counts. This table comes from immunoSEQ multiplex PCR, and its TCRdb copy is limited to in-frame clones, with some not included. From that table come the V and J calls and clone size; the DNA was used to work out D and trimming. Of around 250,000 clones listed, approximately 85% are singletons. The receptor comes from a woman aged 45-60 years with acute COVID-19. The chain carries TRBV5-5 and TRBJ1-2, with a weak D call TRBD1 (6 bases). The material sequenced was PBMCs or T cells enriched from blood (not recorded which). CDR3 amino acids: CASSLDRANGYTF. The CDR3 region has the DNA TGTGCCAGCAGCTTGGACAGGGCGAATGGCTACACCTTC. The full variable domain, in which reference TRBV5-5 and TRBJ1-2 provide the parts outside the CDR3, is DAGVTQSPTHLIKTRGQQVTLRCSPISGHKSVSWYQQVLGQGPQFIFQYYEKEERGRGNFPDRFSARQFPNYSSELNVNALLLGDSALYLCASSLDRANGYTFGSGTRLTVV.